This T cell receptor (beta chain) was sequenced for a study of human T cells and chemical hapten exposure. Germline V gene data show CDR1 as MNHNS and CDR2 as SASEGT. CDR3 length: 13 amino acids. V was pared by 7 bases and J by 2 bases, with 9 bases between. This clonotype was detected many times. Its antigen is undetermined. Each CDR3 protein gets one entry after TCRdb re-called the RACE reads with MiXCR. This table holds just under 65,000 distinct CDR3 sequences, roughly 11% found once. Stated time point: patch test 3, about 24 weeks after DPC sensitization. The treatment is: therapeutic diphenylcyclopropenone sensitization with weekly scalp DPC. Points from the study as a whole: There was no change with DPC sensitization in TCRs above 1 in 1000 frequency.

The sample in question was whole blood, obtained in connection with sensitization to the hapten diphenylcyclopropenone (DPC). The chain couples TRBV6-1 to TRBJ2-1; the D gene is possibly TRBD2 (6 bases). The sequence derives from a woman aged 25 to 39 with alopecia areata. Some clones in this sample may be carry-over from other donors' samples. CDR3: CASKAGTYNEQFF. As DNA, the CDR3 is TGTGCCAGCAAGGCGGGAACCTACAATGAGCAGTTCTTC.